These T cell receptor beta chains were read from a single sample in a study of blood T cells in healthy people across ages. MiXCR was run by TCRdb on the 5' RACE reads, yielding one entry per CDR3 protein. The table shows roughly 700,000 distinct CDR3 sequences, with around 45% occurring only once. What was sequenced was blood. The receptors here all came from a woman aged 55-75 years in good health. Each CDR3 is given with its conserved first and last residue. A D gene is named only where the DNA matches it firmly. Rows give clone size only sometimes, using once, few, many, or a class for an expanded clone.

v_call	j_call	clone_size	d_call	cdr3_aa	cdr3_nt
TRBV9	TRBJ1-6	once	.	CASSVAGRGPDNSPLHF	TGTGCCAGCAGCGTAGCTGGCAGGGGCCCAGATAATTCACCCCTCCACTTT
TRBV28	TRBJ2-3	.	.	CASSPPPGDGTDTQYF	TGTGCCAGCAGTCCGCCCCCAGGGGATGGGACAGATACGCAGTATTTT
TRBV20-1	TRBJ2-3	.	TRBD2	CSASQTPLAGGSYEQYF	TGCAGTGCTAGCCAGACCCCACTAGCGGGGGGCTCCTACGAGCAGTATTTT
TRBV4-1	TRBJ1-1	few	.	CASSLIQGSENTEAFF	TGCGCCAGCAGCCTCATACAGGGATCAGAGAACACTGAAGCTTTCTTT
TRBV12-3/TRBV12-4	TRBJ2-1	.	TRBD2	CASSFRGGANEQFF	TGTGCCAGCAGTTTTCGCGGGGGGGCCAATGAGCAGTTCTTC
TRBV27	TRBJ2-3	.	TRBD2	CASIIPGLGLADTQYF	TGTGCCAGCATCATTCCGGGACTAGGTCTCGCAGATACGCAGTATTTT
TRBV15	TRBJ2-3	.	.	CATSPSGLQDTQYF	TGTGCCACCAGCCCCTCGGGACTTCAAGATACGCAGTATTTT
TRBV2	TRBJ1-1	.	.	CASSVTLGPGTEAFF	TGTGCCAGCAGTGTGACCTTAGGTCCGGGGACTGAAGCTTTCTTT
TRBV3-1	TRBJ2-3	.	TRBD2	CASKLGTSGWNTQYF	TGTGCCAGCAAACTGGGGACTAGCGGGTGGAATACGCAGTATTTT
TRBV11-2	TRBJ2-3	.	TRBD2	CASSWTSGRPSDTQYF	TGTGCCAGCAGCTGGACTAGCGGGAGGCCCTCAGATACGCAGTATTTT
TRBV5-1	TRBJ2-7	.	.	CASSSGRMVRDNIYEQYF	TGCGCCAGCAGCTCTGGGAGGATGGTCAGGGACAATATCTACGAGCAGTACTTC
TRBV5-6	TRBJ1-2	.	.	CASSLFVLSGGYTF	TGTGCCAGCAGCTTGTTTGTCCTAAGCGGCGGCTACACCTTC
TRBV20-1	TRBJ1-2	.	TRBD1	CSAPRTGGNYGYTF	TGCAGTGCCCCCCGGACAGGGGGCAACTATGGCTACACCTTC
TRBV4-2	TRBJ2-7	once	TRBD2	CASSQDPPSGISYEQYF	TGTGCCAGCAGCCAAGATCCACCTAGCGGGATCTCCTACGAGCAGTACTTC
TRBV20-1	TRBJ1-5	many	.	CSAKYGNKGSNQPQHF	TGCAGTGCTAAGTATGGGAACAAGGGTAGCAATCAGCCCCAGCATTTT
TRBV25-1	TRBJ1-6	few	TRBD1	CASRQGPLRDSPLHF	TGTGCCAGCAGACAGGGGCCCTTGAGGGATTCACCCCTCCACTTT
TRBV4-3	TRBJ2-1	few	.	CASSRAVADSYNEQFF	TGCGCCAGCAGCCGGGCTGTAGCGGACTCCTACAATGAGCAGTTCTTC
TRBV12-3/TRBV12-4	TRBJ2-2	.	TRBD2	CASKISGANTGELFF	TGTGCCAGCAAAATTAGCGGGGCAAACACCGGGGAGCTGTTTTTT
TRBV5-1	TRBJ2-1	.	TRBD1	CASSFSPTGASYEQFF	TGCGCCAGCAGCTTTTCGCCGACAGGGGCCTCCTACGAGCAGTTCTTC
TRBV4-2	TRBJ2-7	.	.	CASTPSSADSIYEQYF	TGTGCCAGCACTCCATCGTCAGCGGACTCTATTTACGAGCAGTACTTC
TRBV7-2	TRBJ1-2	.	.	CASSPQAGYGYTF	TGTGCCAGCAGCCCCCAAGCGGGCTATGGCTACACCTTC
TRBV15	TRBJ1-1	.	.	CATTHTGTTEAFF	TGTGCCACCACTCACACCGGGACCACTGAAGCTTTCTTT
TRBV5-4	TRBJ1-1	few	.	CASSRPGGRGAEAFF	TGTGCCAGCAGCCGTCCGGGGGGAAGAGGGGCTGAAGCTTTCTTT
TRBV10-3	TRBJ2-5	.	.	CAIKQGPLWETQYF	TGTGCCATCAAGCAGGGGCCCTTGTGGGAGACCCAGTACTTC
TRBV6-2/TRBV6-3	TRBJ1-1	once	.	CASTLNPAFMNTEAFF	TGTGCCAGCACCTTAAATCCTGCTTTTATGAACACTGAAGCTTTCTTT
TRBV28	TRBJ2-2	.	.	CASSGGRYTGELFF	TGTGCCAGCAGTGGCGGACGGTACACCGGGGAGCTGTTTTTT
TRBV27	TRBJ1-1	.	.	CASSSTVGASGAFF	TGTGCCAGCAGTTCGACTGTGGGTGCGTCGGGAGCTTTCTTT
TRBV5-6	TRBJ2-4	.	.	CASSSRVGIQYF	TGTGCCAGCAGCAGCAGGGTGGGGATTCAGTACTTC
TRBV24-1	TRBJ2-1	.	TRBD2	CATSDGGGDLEQFF	TGTGCCACCAGTGATGGGGGGGGGGACCTTGAGCAGTTCTTC